The next 3 T cell receptor beta chains were all read from a single sample in a study of human T cells and chemical hapten exposure. Each CDR3 protein is one row after TCRdb ran MiXCR on the RACE reads. Among roughly 360,000 distinct CDR3 sequences listed, approximately 5% were seen once. Time point given: patch test 1, 2 weeks after DPC sensitization. The sample's treatment: therapeutic diphenylcyclopropenone sensitization with weekly scalp DPC. This specimen was whole blood, taken in connection with sensitization to the hapten diphenylcyclopropenone (DPC). The origin of the receptors is a woman in her forties or fifties with alopecia areata. Some clones in this sample may be carry-over from other donors' samples.

This sequence joins TRBV6-1 and TRBJ2-1; possible D gene TRBD1, 5 bases. This CDR3 has 13 amino acids. V gave up 6 bases and J gave up 2 bases, with 8 bases separating them. Per germline, CDR1 MNHNS and CDR2 SASEGT. For the CDR3, the DNA is TGTGCCAGCAGCAAAGGGGCCTACAATGAGCAGTTCTTC. Residues: CASSKGAYNEQFF.

The table lists this clonotype with many counts. The V and J genes are TRBV29-1 and TRBJ1-2; D unresolved. Germline assignment: CDR1 SQVTM and CDR2 ANQGSEA. The length of the CDR3 is 12 residues. The V and J ends lost 7 bases and 7 bases respectively, with 16 bases between them. The DNA of the CDR3 is TGCAGCGCTGGCCGCACAAATGGTGGCTACACCTTC. It codes for CSAGRTNGGYTF.

The sample holds many counts of this clonotype. The chain uses TRBV27 and TRBJ1-5; D remains ambiguous. The CDR3 is made up of 14 amino acids. The germline V gene encodes CDR1 MNHEY and CDR2 SMNVEV (reference sequence). Trimming cost V 6 bases and J 3 bases, with 12 bases left between them. CDR3 bases: TGTGCCAGCAGCCCTAGCGGCTACAATCAGCCCCAGCATTTT. The encoded protein is CASSPSGYNQPQHF.